The 25 T cell receptor beta chains listed next were all sequenced from one sample in a study of blood T cell repertoires in COVID-19. Assay used: immunoSEQ multiplex PCR; TCRdb lists only in-frame clones, some missing. The top ten clones hold 2% to 3% of a sample with around 120,000 clones, around 85% of them seen once. Sequencing used peripheral blood. These receptors all stem from a man over 45 with acute or convalescent COVID-19.

The chain employs TRBV5-5 and TRBJ2-7; 9 nucleotides line up with TRBD2. Germline lookup yields CDR1 SGHKS and CDR2 YYEKEE (reference sequence). This CDR3 is built from 16 residues. Trimming at V came to 0 bases and at J to 0 bases, leaving 4 bases not matched to a gene. CDR3 nucleotides: TGTGCCAGCAGCTTGGAGGTTAGCGGGAGCTCCTACGAGCAGTACTTC. It encodes CASSLEVSGSSYEQYF.

The chain carries TRBV9 and TRBJ2-1; 7 bases match TRBD1. This CDR3 has 15 amino acids. CDR1 and CDR2 (germline): SGDLS, YYNGEE. V trimming: 2 bases; J trimming: 5 bases; junction bases outside the gene matches: 7. In nucleotides, the CDR3 is TGTGCCAGCAGCGTCAGGACAGGTATCCACAATGAGCAGTTCTTC. It specifies CASSVRTGIHNEQFF.

A few counts support this clone. This chain uses TRBV15 with TRBJ1-6; 10 bases are a match to TRBD1. The V gene end was trimmed by 8 bases and the J gene end by 2 bases; junction bases not matched to a gene: 6. The germline V gene encodes CDR1 LNHNV and CDR2 YYDKDF (reference sequence). The CDR3 is made up of 16 amino acids. In nucleotides, the CDR3 is TGTGCCACCTCCGGGACAGGGGCGCCCTATAATTCACCCCTCCACTTT. Residues: CATSGTGAPYNSPLHF. Together with reference TRBV15 and TRBJ1-6, the CDR3 gives the full variable domain: DAMVIQNPRYQVTQFGKPVTLSCSQTLNHNVMYWYQQKSSQAPKLLFHYYDKDFNNEADTPDNFQSRRPNTSFCFLDIRSPGLGDTAMYLCATSGTGAPYNSPLHFGNGTRLTVT.

The V gene is TRBV2, the J gene TRBJ1-1, with 9 nucleotides matching TRBD1. CDR3 length: 14 amino acids. V gave up 1 base and J gave up 9 bases; unmatched junction bases: 6. Per germline, CDR1 SNHLY and CDR2 FYNNEI. The CDR3 region is CASSEGTGDPKAFF. CDR3 bases: TGTGCCAGCAGTGAAGGGACAGGGGACCCGAAAGCTTTCTTT.

The J gene is TRBJ2-1, the V gene TRBV19; D is unresolved. The CDR3 is 15 amino acids. From germline, CDR1 is LNHDA and CDR2 SQIVND (reference sequence). The V gene lost 3 bases and the J gene lost 5 bases, with 14 bases spanning the gap. DNA for the CDR3: TGTGCCAGTAGTATCTCTGGGCAACCCAACAATGAGCAGTTCTTC. Translated: CASSISGQPNNEQFF.

The rearrangement uses TRBV4-1 and TRBJ1-5, with 12 bases identical to TRBD1. This CDR3 is built from 16 residues. Germline CDR1 MGHRA, CDR2 YSYEKL. V lost 5 bases, J lost 6 bases, and 8 bases stayed unmatched. The CDR3 region is CASSSSGTGGGQPQHF. CDR3 DNA sequence: TGCGCCAGCAGCTCGTCGGGGACAGGGGGCGGTCAGCCCCAGCATTTT.

The chain recombines TRBV7-6 with TRBJ2-1; perhaps TRBD2 as D (6 bases). The V gene's germline CDR1 is SGHVS and CDR2 FNYEAQ. The CDR3 spans 12 residues. V lost 5 bases and J lost 12, with 14 bases in between. The CDR3: CASSLDYTRQFF. The DNA of the CDR3 is TGTGCCAGCAGCCTGGACTATACTCGGCAGTTCTTC.

This clone showed up just a few times. The genes are TRBV18 and TRBJ1-2, with 12 bases aligning to TRBD1. The CDR3 covers 15 residues. The J segment lost 8 bases and the V segment lost 3 bases, leaving 7 bases of the junction unmatched. Germline V lookup: CDR1 KGHSH, CDR2 LQKENI. CDR3 coding DNA: TGTGCCAGCTCACCGCCCGGGACAGGGGGCGCAGGCTACACCTTC. Translating it yields CASSPPGTGGAGYTF.

This sequence joins TRBV29-1 and TRBJ2-3, with 8 nucleotides matching TRBD2. The V gene's germline CDR1 is SQVTM and CDR2 ANQGSEA. V shed 1 base, J shed 2 bases, and the junction held 8 bases outside the gene matches. The CDR3 covers 16 residues. The CDR3: CSVEGTAGGATDTQYF. The DNA for the CDR3 is TGCAGCGTTGAAGGGACGGCGGGAGGCGCCACAGATACGCAGTATTTT.

The chain carries TRBV27 and TRBJ1-1; the match to TRBD1 covers 7 bases. From germline, CDR1 is MNHEY and CDR2 SMNVEV (reference sequence). This CDR3 is built from 15 residues. V was pared by 6 bases and J by 1 base, with 8 bases of the junction left unmatched. In DNA, the CDR3 is TGTGCCAGCAGAACCTATACAGGGGCGAACACTGAAGCTTTCTTT. Translated, it gives CASRTYTGANTEAFF.

The gene calls are TRBV27 and TRBJ1-1, with TRBD1 identical over 7 bases. The CDR3 spans 14 residues. Per the germline V gene, CDR1 is MNHEY and CDR2 is SMNVEV (reference sequence). Trimming took 5 bases from V and 6 from J; bases not matched to a gene: 9. DNA for the CDR3: TGTGCCAGCAGTCAACAGGGGTTCTGGGCTGAAGCTTTCTTT. It encodes CASSQQGFWAEAFF.

The chain joins TRBV28 to TRBJ1-1; 7 bases agree with TRBD1. The germline gives CDR1 MDHEN, CDR2 SYDVKM. J gave up 4 bases and V 7 bases, and 9 bases lay outside the gene matches. The CDR3 loop spans 14 amino acids. The CDR3 loop is CASTQTGQITEAFF. The DNA for the CDR3 is TGTGCCAGCACCCAGACAGGGCAGATCACTGAAGCTTTCTTT.

This clone was picked up a small number of times. V usage is TRBV7-9 and J usage is TRBJ1-5; D perhaps matches TRBD1 (5 bases). Trimming took 0 bases from V and 5 from J, leaving 20 bases between them. This CDR3 contains 18 residues. In germline, CDR1 is SEHNR, CDR2 FQNEAQ (reference sequence). The CDR3: CASSLALGAGRLDQPQHF. In DNA form, the CDR3 reads TGTGCCAGCAGCTTAGCCCTCGGGGCAGGGAGGTTAGATCAGCCCCAGCATTTT.

The rearrangement links TRBV27 to TRBJ1-3; D is ambiguous. Per germline, CDR1 MNHEY and CDR2 SMNVEV (reference sequence). The CDR3 runs 14 residues. The germline V and J ends were trimmed by 4 bases and 0 bases, with 7 bases remaining between them. The CDR3 reads CASSSRDSGNTIYF. CDR3 in DNA: TGTGCCAGCAGTTCCCGGGACTCTGGAAACACCATATATTTT.

This clone was seen more than once but under ten times. The chain combines TRBV7-9 with TRBJ2-7, with 7 bases aligning to TRBD1. The CDR3 contains 16 residues. Per germline, CDR1 SEHNR and CDR2 FQNEAQ (reference sequence). V was pared by 5 bases and J by 3 bases, with 13 bases of the junction left unmatched. For the CDR3, the DNA is TGTGCCAGCAGCCCACCGGGACAGCCGGGGCTCTACGAGCAGTACTTC. Residues: CASSPPGQPGLYEQYF.

This CDR3 reads CASGGQGDNSPLHF. The DNA of the CDR3 is TGTGCCAGCGGGGGACAGGGAGATAATTCACCCCTCCACTTT. The chain recombines TRBV6-5 with TRBJ1-6, with 9 bases matching TRBD1. Per the germline V gene, CDR1 is MNHEY and CDR2 is SVGAGI. The CDR3 is 14 residues long. The V gene end was trimmed by 8 bases and the J gene end by 5 bases; junction bases not matched to a gene: 4.

The chain recombines TRBV11-2 with TRBJ1-1; no clear D. The CDR3 consists of 13 residues. V was cut by 6 bases and J by 0 bases, with 8 bases left in between. Germline-derived CDR1 and CDR2 are SGHAT and FQNNGV. CDR3 sequence (DNA): TGTGCCAGCAGAAGGACTGTGAACACTGAAGCTTTCTTT. Translating it yields CASRRTVNTEAFF.

This chain uses TRBV7-6 with TRBJ2-2; 16 nucleotides match TRBD2. The V gene end was trimmed by 5 bases and the J gene end by 7 bases; junction bases not matched to a gene: 10. The CDR3 length is 18 residues. Germline CDR1 SGHVS, CDR2 FNYEAQ. The DNA of the CDR3 is TGTGCCAGCAGCAAGGGGACTAGCGGGAGGGCCTGGAGCGGGGAGCTGTTTTTT. This encodes CASSKGTSGRAWSGELFF. Based on the CDR3 plus reference TRBV7-6 and TRBJ2-2, the full variable domain is GAGVSQSPRYKVTKRGQDVALRCDPISGHVSLYWYRQALGQGPEFLTYFNYEAQQDKSGLPNDRFSAERPEGSISTLTIQRTEQRDSAMYRCASSKGTSGRAWSGELFFGEGSRLTVL.

CDR3 coding DNA: TGCGCCAGCAGCTTAAAAACAGGGTCGCAGTATTTT. Its protein is CASSLKTGSQYF. The chain uses TRBV5-1 and TRBJ2-3; tentative D call: TRBD1 (6 bases). In germline, CDR1 is SGHRS, CDR2 YFSETQ. CDR3 length equals 12 residues. The V end was cut by 2 bases, the J end by 10 bases, with 11 bases between.

This chain links TRBV19 with TRBJ2-3, with 12 bases matching TRBD2. The germline gives CDR1 LNHDA, CDR2 SQIVND (reference sequence). CDR3 length: 15 residues. Losses at the gene ends were 9 bases for V and 5 bases for J; bases not matched to a gene: 9. CDR3 region: CASASGRAGEDTQYF. As DNA, the CDR3 is TGTGCCAGCGCTAGCGGGAGGGCCGGCGAAGATACGCAGTATTTT.

The chain recombines TRBV2 with TRBJ1-1; possibly TRBD1 for D (6 bases). Trimming left V 8 bases short and J 2 bases short, with 15 bases between. Germline V CDR1 and CDR2: SNHLY, FYNNEI. The CDR3 contains 14 residues. The CDR3: CASGNRDLNTEAFF. The CDR3 coding sequence is TGTGCCAGCGGTAACAGGGACCTCAACACTGAAGCTTTCTTT.

The CDR3 sequence is CASSDPGYEAFF. DNA for the CDR3: TGTGCCAGTAGTGATCCGGGATATGAAGCTTTCTTT. The V gene is TRBV19, the J gene TRBJ1-1; no reliable D call. The CDR3 runs to 12 residues. Trimming left V 5 bases short and J 7 bases short, with 11 bases between. Germline CDR1 is LNHDA and CDR2 is SQIVND (reference sequence).

J is TRBJ2-5 and V is TRBV19; D may be TRBD1 (5 bases). Trimming took off 6 bases at V and 3 bases at J, with 8 bases between the two ends. This CDR3 region has 12 residues. Germline values: CDR1 LNHDA, CDR2 SQIVND (reference sequence). The CDR3 DNA sequence: TGTGCCAGTAGGGGGCCGGAAGAGACCCAGTACTTC. Translating gives CASRGPEETQYF.

This clone has a count of ten or more. CDR3 DNA sequence: TGTGCCAGCACCCCCGGGACAGGGGGTTCACCCCTCCACTTT. As protein: CASTPGTGGSPLHF. The chain recombines TRBV7-9 with TRBJ1-6, with 11 bases that match TRBD1. Germline values: CDR1 SEHNR, CDR2 FQNEAQ (reference sequence). This CDR3 comprises 14 residues. V shed 7 bases and J 9 bases; nucleotides not matched to a gene: 5.

The genes are TRBV10-2 and TRBJ1-5; a weak D match, TRBD1 (6 bases). Germline assignment: CDR1 WSHSY and CDR2 SAAADI. This CDR3 is 14 amino acids long. V was shortened by 0 bases and J by 7 bases, with 10 bases between the two germline ends. CDR3 in amino acids: CASSESGAGQPQHF. CDR3 DNA sequence: TGCGCCAGCAGTGAGTCGGGGGCAGGGCAGCCCCAGCATTTT.